What follows describes a single TCR beta chain. The antigen is undetermined. Sequence at one end of the junction differs from germline and may be a read error. These data come from a study of T cells in Graves' hyperthyroidism and ophthalmopathy. The study, taken as a whole, reports: Researchers found most expanded thyroid clonotypes above 0.001 in blood as well. Onset of ophthalmopathy came a median around 6.2 months after the model predicted it.

Germline-derived CDR1 and CDR2 are ENHRY and SYGVKD. The CDR3 runs 14 residues. Amplified regions were TCR beta CDR3 sequences from RNA transcripts. First-round RT-PCR targeting the TCR CDR3 was performed with the HTBI primer set. MiXCR, run by TCRdb on the multiplex PCR reads, gives a single entry per CDR3 protein. The table lists 550,000 to 700,000 distinct CDR3 sequences, 46% of them singletons, with roughly 19% in the top ten. Criteria for exclusion of patients were uncontrolled infection, other autoimmune disease, pregnancy or lactation. The sample consisted of peripheral blood or thyroid tissue (not recorded which). The V call is TRBV10-3, the J call TRBJ1-5; unclear D gene. The receptor was isolated from an adult woman with Graves' disease, either hyperthyroidism or ophthalmopathy (not recorded which). This CDR3 is CTISVAGSNQPQHF. CDR3 coding DNA: TGTACCATCAGTGTGGCCGGGAGCAATCAGCCCCAGCATTTT.